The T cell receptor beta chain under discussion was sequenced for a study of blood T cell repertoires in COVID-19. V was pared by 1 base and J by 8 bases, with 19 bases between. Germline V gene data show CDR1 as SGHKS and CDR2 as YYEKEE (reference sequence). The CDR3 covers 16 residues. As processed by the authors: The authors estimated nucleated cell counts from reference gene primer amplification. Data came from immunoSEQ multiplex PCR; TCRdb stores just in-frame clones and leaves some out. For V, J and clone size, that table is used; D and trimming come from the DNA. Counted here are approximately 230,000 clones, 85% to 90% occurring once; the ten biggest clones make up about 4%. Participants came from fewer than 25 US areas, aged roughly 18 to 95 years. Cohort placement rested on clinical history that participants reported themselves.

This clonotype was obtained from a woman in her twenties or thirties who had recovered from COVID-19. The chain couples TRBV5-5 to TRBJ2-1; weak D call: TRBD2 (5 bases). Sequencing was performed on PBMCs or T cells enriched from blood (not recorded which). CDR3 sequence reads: CASSLSVGVSPYEQFF. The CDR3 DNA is TGTGCCAGCAGCTTGAGCGTGGGAGTTAGTCCGTATGAGCAGTTCTTC.